This T cell receptor beta chain is from a study of CD8 T cells in Susac syndrome. Random hexamers were used to reverse transcribe 0.5 to 1 ug of RNA. TCRdb re-analysed the immunoSEQ multiplex PCR reads in MiXCR, keeping a single row per CDR3 protein. The data hold some 300,000 distinct CDR3 sequences, with about 85% observed a single time. Deletions cut 5 bases from V and 2 bases from J, with 14 bases between. The germline gives CDR1 SGHVS, CDR2 FNYEAQ. CDR3 size: 15 residues. Material for sequencing was CD8+ T cells from PBMCs. This sequence was found in a human donor with multiple sclerosis. The rearrangement links TRBV7-6 to TRBJ2-3; weak D call: TRBD2 (5 bases). The CDR3 DNA sequence: TGTGCCAGCAGCCATCTCCGGACTCACACAGATACGCAGTATTTT. Translating gives CASSHLRTHTDTQYF.